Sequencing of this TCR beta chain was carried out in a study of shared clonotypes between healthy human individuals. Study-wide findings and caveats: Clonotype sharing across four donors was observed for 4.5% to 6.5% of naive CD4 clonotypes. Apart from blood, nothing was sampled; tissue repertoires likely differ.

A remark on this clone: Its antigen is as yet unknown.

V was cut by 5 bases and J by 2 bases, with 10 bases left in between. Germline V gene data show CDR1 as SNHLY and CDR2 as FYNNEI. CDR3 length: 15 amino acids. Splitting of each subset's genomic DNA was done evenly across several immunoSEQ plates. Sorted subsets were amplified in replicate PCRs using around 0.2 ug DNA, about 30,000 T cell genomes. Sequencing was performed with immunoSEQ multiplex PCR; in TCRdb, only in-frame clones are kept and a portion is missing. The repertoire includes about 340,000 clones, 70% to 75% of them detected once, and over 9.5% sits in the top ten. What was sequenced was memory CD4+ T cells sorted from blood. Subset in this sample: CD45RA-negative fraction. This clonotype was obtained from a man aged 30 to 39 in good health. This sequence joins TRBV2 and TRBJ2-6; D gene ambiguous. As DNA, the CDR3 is TGTGCCAGCAGTCGCAAGCTCCCTGGGGCCAACGTCCTGACTTTC. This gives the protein CASSRKLPGANVLTF.